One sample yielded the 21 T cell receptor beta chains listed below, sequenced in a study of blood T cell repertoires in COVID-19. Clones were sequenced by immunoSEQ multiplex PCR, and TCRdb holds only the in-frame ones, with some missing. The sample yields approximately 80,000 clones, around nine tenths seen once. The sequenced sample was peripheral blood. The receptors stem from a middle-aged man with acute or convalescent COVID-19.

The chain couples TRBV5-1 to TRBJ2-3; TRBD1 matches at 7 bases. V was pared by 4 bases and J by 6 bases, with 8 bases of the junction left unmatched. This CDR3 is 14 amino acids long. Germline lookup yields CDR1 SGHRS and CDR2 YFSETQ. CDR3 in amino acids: CASSQDRSADTQYF. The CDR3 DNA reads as TGCGCCAGCAGCCAGGACAGGTCTGCCGATACGCAGTATTTT.

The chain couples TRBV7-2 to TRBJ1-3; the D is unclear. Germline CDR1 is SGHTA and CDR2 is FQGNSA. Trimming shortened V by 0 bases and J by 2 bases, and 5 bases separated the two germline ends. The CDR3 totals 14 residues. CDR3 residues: CASSLAVAGNTIYF. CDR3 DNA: TGTGCCAGCAGCTTAGCGGTAGCTGGAAACACCATATATTTT.

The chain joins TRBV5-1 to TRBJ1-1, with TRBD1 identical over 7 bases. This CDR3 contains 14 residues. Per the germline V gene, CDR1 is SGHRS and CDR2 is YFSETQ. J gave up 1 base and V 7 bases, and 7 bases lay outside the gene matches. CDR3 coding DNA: TGCGCCAGCTTCGCAGGGGGATGGAACACTGAAGCTTTCTTT. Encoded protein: CASFAGGWNTEAFF.

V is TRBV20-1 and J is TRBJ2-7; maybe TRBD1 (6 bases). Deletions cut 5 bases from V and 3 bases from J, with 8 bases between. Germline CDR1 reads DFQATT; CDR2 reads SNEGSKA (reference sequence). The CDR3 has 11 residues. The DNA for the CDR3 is TGCAGTGCTCTCAGGGGCTACGAGCAGTACTTC. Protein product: CSALRGYEQYF.

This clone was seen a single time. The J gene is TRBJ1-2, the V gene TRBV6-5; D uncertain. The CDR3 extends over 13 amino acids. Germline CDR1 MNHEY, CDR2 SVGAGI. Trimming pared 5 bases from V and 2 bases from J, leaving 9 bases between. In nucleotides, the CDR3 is TGTGCCAGCAGTCCGACGGGGAACTATGGCTACACCTTC. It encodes CASSPTGNYGYTF.

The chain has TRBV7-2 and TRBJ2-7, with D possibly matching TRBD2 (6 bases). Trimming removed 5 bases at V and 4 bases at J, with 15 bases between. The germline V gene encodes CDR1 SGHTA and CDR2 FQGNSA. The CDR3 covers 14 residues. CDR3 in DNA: TGTGCCAGCAGCAAATCCGGCGGGAAGTACGAGCAGTACTTC. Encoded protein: CASSKSGGKYEQYF.

CDR3 nucleotide sequence: TGTGCCAGTAGTATTGTACAGGGAGTTTATCAGCCCCAGCATTTT. Translation gives CASSIVQGVYQPQHF. V gene TRBV19 combines with J gene TRBJ1-5; weak D call: TRBD1 (6 bases). The CDR3 has 15 amino acids. Germline lookup yields CDR1 LNHDA and CDR2 SQIVND (reference sequence). V shed 3 bases and J shed 5 bases, with 14 bases lying between them.

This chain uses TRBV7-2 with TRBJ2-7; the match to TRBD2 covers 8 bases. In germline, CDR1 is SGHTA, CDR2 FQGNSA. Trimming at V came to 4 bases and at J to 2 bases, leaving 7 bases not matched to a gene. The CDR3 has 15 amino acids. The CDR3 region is CASSSPGGAAYEQYF. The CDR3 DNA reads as TGTGCCAGCAGCTCTCCCGGGGGGGCCGCCTACGAGCAGTACTTC. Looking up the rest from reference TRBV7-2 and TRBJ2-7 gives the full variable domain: GAGVSQSPSNKVTEKGKDVELRCDPISGHTALYWYRQSLGQGLEFLIYFQGNSAPDKSGLPSDRFSAERTGGSVSTLTIQRTQQEDSAVYLCASSSPGGAAYEQYFGPGTRLTVT.

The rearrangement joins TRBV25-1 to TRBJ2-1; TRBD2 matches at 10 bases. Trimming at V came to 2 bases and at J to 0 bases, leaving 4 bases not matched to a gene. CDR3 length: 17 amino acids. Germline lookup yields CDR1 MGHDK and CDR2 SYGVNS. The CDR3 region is CASSERASGSSYNEQFF. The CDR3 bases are TGTGCCAGCAGTGAAAGGGCTAGCGGGAGCTCCTACAATGAGCAGTTCTTC. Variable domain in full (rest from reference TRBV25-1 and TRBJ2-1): EADIYQTPRYLVIGTGKKITLECSQTMGHDKMYWYQQDPGMELHLIHYSYGVNSTEKGDLSSESTVSRIRTEHFPLTLESARPSHTSQYLCASSERASGSSYNEQFFGPGTRLTVL.

CDR3 in amino acids: CASSVGSSYNEQFF. In nucleotides, the CDR3 is TGTGCCAGTAGTGTAGGGAGCTCCTACAATGAGCAGTTCTTC. The gene calls are TRBV19 and TRBJ2-1, with D possibly being TRBD2 (5 bases). Trimming stripped 5 bases from V and 0 bases from J, with 8 bases between. CDR1 and CDR2 from the germline V gene are LNHDA and SQIVND (reference sequence). The CDR3 consists of 14 residues.

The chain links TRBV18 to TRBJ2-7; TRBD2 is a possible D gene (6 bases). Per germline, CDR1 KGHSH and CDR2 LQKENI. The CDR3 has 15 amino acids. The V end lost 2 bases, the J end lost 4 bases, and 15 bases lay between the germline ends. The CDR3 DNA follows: TGTGCCAGCTCACCAAGTGGGGGGAAAATTTACGAGCAGTACTTC. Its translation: CASSPSGGKIYEQYF.

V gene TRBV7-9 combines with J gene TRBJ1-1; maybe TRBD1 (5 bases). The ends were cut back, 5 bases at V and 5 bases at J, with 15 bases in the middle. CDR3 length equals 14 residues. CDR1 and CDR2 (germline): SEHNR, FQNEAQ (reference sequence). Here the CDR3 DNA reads TGTGCCAGCAGCACTGGAAGGGGTGCAACTGAAGCTTTCTTT. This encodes CASSTGRGATEAFF. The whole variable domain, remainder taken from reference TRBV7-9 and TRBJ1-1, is DTGVSQNPRHKITKRGQNVTFRCDPISEHNRLYWYRQTLGQGPEFLTYFQNEAQLEKSRLLSDRFSAERPKGSFSTLEIQRTEQGDSAMYLCASSTGRGATEAFFGQGTRLTVV.

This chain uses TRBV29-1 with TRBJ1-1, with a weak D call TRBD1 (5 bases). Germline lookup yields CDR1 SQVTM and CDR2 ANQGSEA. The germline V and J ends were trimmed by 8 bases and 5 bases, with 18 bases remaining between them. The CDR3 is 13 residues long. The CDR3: CSHVRGRGTEAFF. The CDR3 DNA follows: TGCAGCCACGTGAGGGGCCGGGGGACTGAAGCTTTCTTT.

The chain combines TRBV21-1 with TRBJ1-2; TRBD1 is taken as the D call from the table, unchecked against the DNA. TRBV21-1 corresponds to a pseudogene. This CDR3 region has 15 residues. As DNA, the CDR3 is TGTGCCAGCAGCCAAAAAAGGACAGCCGTCTATGGCTACACCTTC. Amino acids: CASSQKRTAVYGYTF.

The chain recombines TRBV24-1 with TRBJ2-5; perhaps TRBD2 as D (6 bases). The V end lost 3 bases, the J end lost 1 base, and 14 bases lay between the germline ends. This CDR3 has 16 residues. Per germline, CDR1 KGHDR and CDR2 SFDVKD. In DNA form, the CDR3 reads TGTGCCACCAGTGATGGCCGGAGTAGCGGCCAAGAGACCCAGTACTTC. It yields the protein CATSDGRSSGQETQYF.

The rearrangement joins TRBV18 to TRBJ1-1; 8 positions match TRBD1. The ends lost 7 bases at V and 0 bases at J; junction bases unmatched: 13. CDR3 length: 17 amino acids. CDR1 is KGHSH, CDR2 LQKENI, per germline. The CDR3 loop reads CASCYLGQGILNTEAFF. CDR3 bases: TGTGCCAGCTGTTACCTCGGACAGGGAATTTTGAACACTGAAGCTTTCTTT.

The CDR3 nucleotides are TGTGCCAGTAGTATAAGACAGCGCCAAGCTAACTATGGCTACACCTTC. Its translation is CASSIRQRQANYGYTF. V is TRBV19 and J is TRBJ1-2; possibly TRBD1 for D (5 bases). Germline CDR1 LNHDA, CDR2 SQIVND (reference sequence). The CDR3 sequence is 16 residues long. Trimming cost V 2 bases and J 0 bases, with 13 bases left between them.

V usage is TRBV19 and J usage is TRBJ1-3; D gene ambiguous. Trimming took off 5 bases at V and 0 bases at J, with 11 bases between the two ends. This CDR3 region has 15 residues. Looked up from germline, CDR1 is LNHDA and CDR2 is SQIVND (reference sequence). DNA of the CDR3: TGTGCCAGTAGTGAGGGCCGGCGCTCTGGAAACACCATATATTTT. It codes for CASSEGRRSGNTIYF.

CDR3 sequence (DNA): TGTGCCAGCAGTTACTCGATCGCGCAGGCCTACGAGCAGTACTTC. Its translation: CASSYSIAQAYEQYF. This chain links TRBV6-2 or TRBV6-3 with TRBJ2-7; D gene unclear. CDR3 size: 15 residues. Germline V lookup: CDR1 MNHEY, CDR2 SVGEGT. V lost 0 bases and J 2 bases, leaving 11 bases between the germline ends.

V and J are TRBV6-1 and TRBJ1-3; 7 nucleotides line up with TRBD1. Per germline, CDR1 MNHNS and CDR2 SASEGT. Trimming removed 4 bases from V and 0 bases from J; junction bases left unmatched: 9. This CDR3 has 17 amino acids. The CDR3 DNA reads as TGTGCCAGCAGTGCTTCCCTTGGACAGGACTCTGGAAACACCATATATTTT. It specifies CASSASLGQDSGNTIYF.

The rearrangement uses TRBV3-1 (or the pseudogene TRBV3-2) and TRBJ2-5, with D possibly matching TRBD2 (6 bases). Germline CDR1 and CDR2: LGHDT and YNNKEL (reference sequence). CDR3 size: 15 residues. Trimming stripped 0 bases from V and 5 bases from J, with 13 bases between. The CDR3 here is CASSQDGSPWETQYF. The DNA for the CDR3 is TGTGCCAGCAGCCAAGACGGGAGTCCATGGGAGACCCAGTACTTC.